The source of this T cell receptor (beta chain) is a study of blood T cell repertoires in COVID-19. Study context: Acute and convalescent COVID-19 samples came from the United States, Italy and Spain.

Clones were read by immunoSEQ multiplex PCR, and TCRdb kept only the in-frame ones, dropping some. The sample lists 110,000 or so clones; 88% were seen once. The TCR comes from a human donor in a cohort sampled during active COVID-19. The specimen sequenced was peripheral blood.

The CDR3 DNA sequence: TGTGCCAGCAGCCGCCGCGGGGGGGGGAATGAGCAGTTCTTC. This gives the protein CASSRRGGGNEQFF. This sequence joins TRBV3-1 (or the pseudogene TRBV3-2) and TRBJ2-1, with 9 bases fitting TRBD2. Germline trimming cut 4 bases from V and 7 bases from J; bases unmatched to any gene: 5. The germline gives CDR1 LGHDT, CDR2 YNNKEL (reference sequence). The CDR3 loop spans 14 amino acids.